Listed here are 9 T cell receptor beta chains from one sample, sequenced in a study of blood T cell repertoires in COVID-19. This table comes from immunoSEQ multiplex PCR, and its TCRdb copy is limited to in-frame clones, with some not included. The sample contains 120,000 or so clones, around 81% of which appear only once. Sequencing input: peripheral blood. The source of these receptors is a woman between 50 and 59 years old with acute or convalescent COVID-19.

The chain couples TRBV6-4 to TRBJ2-2; 8 nucleotides line up with TRBD1. This CDR3 has 14 residues. V trimming: 6 bases; J trimming: 5 bases; junction bases outside the gene matches: 5. Germline V gene lookup returns CDR1 MRHNA and CDR2 SNTAGT. This CDR3 is CASRNTGGTGELFF. The CDR3 nucleotides are TGTGCCAGCAGAAACACAGGGGGGACCGGGGAGCTGTTTTTT.

This rearrangement joins TRBV28 to TRBJ2-3; D not certain. The CDR3 covers 12 residues. CDR1 and CDR2 from the germline V gene are MDHEN and SYDVKM. Trimming left V 0 bases short and J 6 bases short, with 4 bases between. The CDR3, as DNA: TGTGCCAGCAGTTTATGGTCTGATACGCAGTATTTT. Its protein is CASSLWSDTQYF.

The chain employs TRBV3-1 (or the pseudogene TRBV3-2) and TRBJ2-7; TRBD2 matches 13 bases. CDR3 length: 15 residues. J was trimmed by 2 bases and V by 4 bases; bases with no gene match: 2. Germline V lookup: CDR1 LGHDT, CDR2 YNNKEL (reference sequence). Here the CDR3 reads CASSPGTSGAYEQYF. CDR3 sequence (DNA): TGTGCCAGCAGCCCAGGGACTAGCGGGGCCTACGAGCAGTACTTC.

In its sample, this clone was seen once. The chain is built from TRBV20-1 and TRBJ2-7; tentatively, D is TRBD1 (6 bases). The CDR3 covers 11 residues. V lost 4 bases to trimming and J lost 6 bases, with 10 bases between them. The germline gives CDR1 DFQATT, CDR2 SNEGSKA (reference sequence). Written as DNA, the CDR3 is TGCAGTGCTAAACAGGGAAGCGAGCAGTACTTC. Amino acids: CSAKQGSEQYF.

The rearrangement links TRBV6-5 to TRBJ1-5, with 8 nucleotides matching TRBD1. J was trimmed by 6 bases and V by 4 bases; bases with no gene match: 8. Germline loops: CDR1 MNHEY, CDR2 SVGAGI. The length of the CDR3 is 15 residues. The CDR3 sequence is CASSFTRQGTQPQHF. CDR3 nucleotide sequence: TGTGCCAGCAGTTTTACCAGACAGGGGACTCAGCCCCAGCATTTT.

J is TRBJ1-2 and V is TRBV7-9; 9 nucleotides match TRBD1. CDR1 and CDR2 from the germline V gene are SEHNR and FQNEAQ (reference sequence). This CDR3 spans 13 amino acids. Trimming removed 5 bases from V and 7 bases from J; junction bases left unmatched: 5. The CDR3 reads CASSPRTGVGYTF. The DNA of the CDR3 is TGTGCCAGCAGCCCAAGGACAGGGGTTGGCTACACCTTC.

The chain has TRBV3-1 (or the pseudogene TRBV3-2) and TRBJ1-5, with TRBD1 as a possible D gene (5 bases). Germline values: CDR1 LGHDT, CDR2 YNNKEL (reference sequence). V lost 0 bases and J lost 2, with 8 bases in between. The CDR3 sequence is 15 residues long. CDR3: CASSQDGGGNQPQHF. The CDR3 DNA sequence: TGTGCCAGCAGCCAAGATGGGGGGGGCAATCAGCCCCAGCATTTT.

The gene calls are TRBV19 and TRBJ2-1; possible D gene TRBD2, 6 bases. The CDR3 runs 16 residues. V was pared by 5 bases and J by 0 bases, with 14 bases between. From germline, CDR1 is LNHDA and CDR2 SQIVND (reference sequence). CDR3 DNA: TGTGCCAGTAGTGGAGAGCGGGCGTACTCCTACAATGAGCAGTTCTTC. This codes for CASSGERAYSYNEQFF.

The CDR3 nucleotides read TGTGCCAGCACCCTAGTGGCCCGCTATGGCTACACCTTC. Encoded protein: CASTLVARYGYTF. The gene calls are TRBV6-6 and TRBJ1-2, with D hard to call. This CDR3 has 13 amino acids. Germline CDR1 MNHNY, CDR2 SVGAGI (reference sequence). V was trimmed by 7 bases and J by 4 bases, leaving 13 bases between them.